Below are 32 T cell receptor beta chains sequenced from a single sample in a study of Graves' ophthalmopathy and Graves' hyperthyroidism. Amplification of the TCR beta CDR3 regions used RNA transcripts (as template). RT-PCR with HTBI primers came first, then second-round multiplex PCR. Each CDR3 protein is one row after TCRdb ran MiXCR on the multiplex PCR reads. The sample consists of hundreds of thousands of distinct CDR3 sequences, about 41% of them appearing once. The specimen sequenced was peripheral blood. These receptors came from an adult man with Graves' ophthalmopathy.

The chain has TRBV5-8 and TRBJ1-1; 7 nucleotides line up with TRBD1. Germline V CDR1 and CDR2: SGHTS, YDEGEE. J lost 0 bases, V lost 1 base, and 9 bases had no gene match. The length of the CDR3 is 17 residues. The CDR3 bases are TGTGCCAGCAGCTTGATAGGGACAGACAACATGAACACTGAAGCTTTCTTT. As protein: CASSLIGTDNMNTEAFF.

The J gene is TRBJ2-5, the V gene TRBV29-1; D is undetermined. In germline, CDR1 is SQVTM, CDR2 ANQGSEA. The V end lost 8 bases, the J end lost 0 bases, and 7 bases lay between the germline ends. This CDR3 is built from 11 residues. The CDR3 DNA follows: TGCAGCTGGATGTACCAAGAGACCCAGTACTTC. Amino acids: CSWMYQETQYF. Drawing the rest from reference TRBV29-1 and TRBJ2-5, the complete variable domain is SAVISQKPSRDICQRGTSLTIQCQVDSQVTMMFWYRQQPGQSLTLIATANQGSEATYESGFVIDKFPISRPNLTFSTLTVSNMSPEDSSIYLCSWMYQETQYFGPGTRLLVL.

This clonotype has a count of ten or more. The genes are TRBV2 and TRBJ2-7; D unresolved. The V and J ends lost 0 bases and 9 bases respectively, with 15 bases between them. CDR3 length: 14 residues. Germline CDR1 is SNHLY and CDR2 is FYNNEI. CDR3: CASSEARPSLGQYF. In DNA, the CDR3 is TGTGCCAGCAGTGAAGCGCGCCCTTCGCTCGGGCAGTACTTC.

At least ten counts were recorded for this clonotype. The chain carries TRBV5-1 and TRBJ1-6; D is undetermined. The CDR3 extends over 13 amino acids. V lost 6 bases to trimming and J lost 5 bases, with 9 bases between them. CDR1 is SGHRS, CDR2 YFSETQ, per germline. Here the CDR3 DNA reads TGCGCCAGCAAGGAGGAAAATAATTCACCCCTCCACTTT. Its protein is CASKEENNSPLHF.

The CDR3 coding sequence is TGTGCCAGCAGTGACCTTGGGAAGACCCAGCATTTT. Translation gives CASSDLGKTQHF. V and J are TRBV2 and TRBJ1-5; D is undetermined. Germline assignment: CDR1 SNHLY and CDR2 FYNNEI. The V and J ends lost 3 bases and 11 bases respectively, with 11 bases between them. The CDR3 extends over 12 amino acids. Combining the CDR3 with reference TRBV2 and TRBJ1-5 gives the whole variable domain EPEVTQTPSHQVTQMGQEVILRCVPISNHLYFYWYRQILGQKVEFLVSFYNNEISEKSEIFDDQFSVERPDGSNFTLKIRSTKLEDSAMYFCASSDLGKTQHFGDGTRLSIL.

The chain has TRBV6-1 and TRBJ1-1; D perhaps matches TRBD1 (6 bases). Trimming shortened V by 8 bases and J by 6 bases, and 25 bases separated the two germline ends. CDR3 size: 16 residues. Germline assignment: CDR1 MNHNS and CDR2 SASEGT. CDR3 region: CASSPNGRGSGAEAFF. CDR3 DNA: TGTGCCAGCTCACCAAACGGCAGGGGATCTGGGGCTGAAGCTTTCTTT.

Only a few counts were recorded for this clonotype. This chain connects TRBV24-1 to TRBJ1-3; D is ambiguous. The germline V gene encodes CDR1 KGHDR and CDR2 SFDVKD. The CDR3 is 13 residues long. With 9 bases removed from V and 3 bases from J, the gap between germline ends came to 11 bases. For the CDR3, the DNA is TGTGCCACCCGACGGAATGGTGGAAACACCATATATTTT. This codes for CATRRNGGNTIYF.

Remarks on this clonotype: This CDR3 fails to terminate in the conserved phenylalanine or tryptophan, so it likely reflects a read error. The chain recombines TRBV19 with TRBJ1-5; the D is unclear. CDR1 and CDR2 from the germline V gene are LNHDA and SQIVND (reference sequence). The CDR3 loop spans 14 amino acids. Between the trimmed V and J ends, which lost 3 bases and 0 bases, there was a span of 6 bases. The CDR3 DNA follows: TGTGCCAGTAGTATCGCGGGTAGCAATCAGCCCCAGCATCTT. It translates to CASSIAGSNQPQHL.

This rearrangement joins TRBV6-2 or TRBV6-3 to TRBJ1-2; D is possibly TRBD1 (5 bases). The germline gives CDR1 MNHEY, CDR2 SVGEGT. The CDR3 has 15 amino acids. The V end was cut by 2 bases, the J end by 4 bases, with 14 bases between. The CDR3 coding sequence is TGTGCCAGCAGTTACCTACGACAGATCCTCTATGGCTACACCTTC. This translates into CASSYLRQILYGYTF.

Concerning this clonotype: One end of the junction varies from germline; a read error may be responsible. The chain links TRBV19 to TRBJ1-1; TRBD1 is a possible D gene (5 bases). The CDR3 covers 8 residues. Per germline, CDR1 LNHDA and CDR2 SQIVND (reference sequence). CDR3 coding DNA: TGTGCCAGTAGTATCGGACATTTT. Its translation is CASSIGHF.

The rearrangement links TRBV15 to TRBJ1-5, with D maybe TRBD1 (5 bases). V was shortened by 0 bases and J by 1 base, with 10 bases between the two germline ends. The V gene's germline CDR1 is LNHNV and CDR2 YYDKDF (reference sequence). CDR3 length: 16 amino acids. The CDR3 here is CATSRDPGPSNQPQHF. DNA for the CDR3: TGTGCCACCAGCAGAGATCCGGGACCGAGCAATCAGCCCCAGCATTTT.

This clonotype has a count of ten or more. The V and J genes are TRBV20-1 and TRBJ2-7; 7 nucleotides align to TRBD1. Germline assignment: CDR1 DFQATT and CDR2 SNEGSKA (reference sequence). This CDR3 has 16 amino acids. V shed 4 bases, J shed 1 base, and the junction held 13 bases outside the gene matches. Written as DNA, the CDR3 is TGCAGTGCTACATCCGGTGGGGCAGGGGGTTCCTACGAGCAGTACTTC. This translates into CSATSGGAGGSYEQYF.

This clonotype was seen many times. The V gene is TRBV2, the J gene TRBJ2-7; TRBD2 aligns across 15 bases. CDR1 is SNHLY, CDR2 FYNNEI, per germline. The length of the CDR3 is 14 residues. The ends lost 5 bases at V and 5 bases at J; junction bases unmatched: 1. The CDR3 nucleotides are TGTGCCAGCAGTTGGACTAGCGGGAGGGACGAGCAGTACTTC. Protein sequence: CASSWTSGRDEQYF.

This clonotype was counted at least ten times. The chain combines TRBV6-6 with TRBJ1-5, with TRBD1 matching over 8 bases. V lost 3 bases and J lost 5; bases outside the gene matches: 6. The CDR3 consists of 15 residues. Germline V gives CDR1 MNHNY, CDR2 SVGAGI (reference sequence). The CDR3 is CASSYLGQADQPQHF. For the CDR3, the DNA is TGTGCCAGCAGTTATTTGGGACAGGCCGATCAGCCCCAGCATTTT.

This clonotype has at least ten counts. V is TRBV10-3 and J is TRBJ2-5, with 7 positions matching TRBD2. Trimming removed 10 bases from V and 2 bases from J; junction bases left unmatched: 7. Germline CDR1 is ENHRY and CDR2 is SYGVKD. This CDR3 has 13 amino acids. The CDR3 DNA sequence: TGTGCCACCGCTAGCGGAGTACAAGAGACCCAGTACTTC. It encodes CATASGVQETQYF.

This clonotype came up many times. This sequence joins TRBV29-1 and TRBJ2-7, with D possibly matching TRBD2 (6 bases). Per the germline V gene, CDR1 is SQVTM and CDR2 is ANQGSEA. The germline V and J ends were trimmed by 7 bases and 3 bases, with 19 bases remaining between them. This CDR3 has 14 residues. The CDR3 loop reads CSAGRRDSIYEQYF. The CDR3 DNA reads TGCAGCGCGGGACGGAGGGACTCAATCTACGAGCAGTACTTC.

V gene TRBV7-9 combines with J gene TRBJ2-5, with unresolved D. This CDR3 has 14 residues. V dropped 5 bases and J dropped 5 bases, with 15 bases sitting between them. Germline CDR1 and CDR2: SEHNR and FQNEAQ (reference sequence). CDR3: CASSQDRFRETQYF. The CDR3 DNA reads as TGTGCCAGCAGCCAAGATCGATTTAGGGAGACCCAGTACTTC.

Turning to this clonotype: Just one base apart from a much larger clone, this may be a read error. The V and J genes are TRBV10-3 and TRBJ1-5, with no clear D. The CDR3 extends over 14 amino acids. Germline V gene lookup returns CDR1 ENHRY and CDR2 SYGVKD. The CDR3 sequence: CASSLPGEDRPQHF. The CDR3 DNA reads as TGTGCCAGCAGTTTGCCTGGGGAAGATCGGCCCCAGCATTTT.

The chain combines TRBV11-2 with TRBJ2-7; 10 bases map to TRBD1. The germline CDR1 and CDR2 sequences are SGHAT and FQNNGV. J was trimmed by 2 bases and V by 1 base; bases with no gene match: 8. There are 17 residues in the CDR3. The CDR3 DNA is TGTGCCAGCAGCTTAGTCGGGGACAGGGGAGGAACCTACGAGCAGTACTTC. Translating it yields CASSLVGDRGGTYEQYF.

This clonotype was recorded at least ten times. The chain is built from TRBV9 and TRBJ1-1; no firm D call. The germline V and J ends were trimmed by 3 bases and 1 base, with 7 bases remaining between them. CDR3 length: 13 residues. From germline, CDR1 is SGDLS and CDR2 YYNGEE. The DNA of the CDR3 is TGTGCCAGCAGCGAGGGAACGAACACTGAAGCTTTCTTT. Translating it yields CASSEGTNTEAFF.

This clonotype was seen at least ten times. The rearrangement links TRBV9 to TRBJ2-7; the match to TRBD2 covers 7 bases. The CDR3 is made up of 16 amino acids. The V gene's germline CDR1 is SGDLS and CDR2 YYNGEE. V shed 3 bases and J 2 bases; nucleotides not matched to a gene: 11. The CDR3: CASSAKVERGAYEQYF. The CDR3 DNA is TGTGCCAGCAGCGCGAAGGTTGAGCGGGGCGCCTACGAGCAGTACTTC. Drawing the rest from reference TRBV9 and TRBJ2-7, the complete variable domain is DSGVTQTPKHLITATGQRVTLRCSPRSGDLSVYWYQQSLDQGLQFLIQYYNGEERAKGNILERFSAQQFPDLHSELNLSSLELGDSALYFCASSAKVERGAYEQYFGPGTRLTVT.

The gene calls are TRBV11-2 and TRBJ2-7, with TRBD2 matching 7 bases. Trimming took 5 bases from V and 4 from J; bases not matched to a gene: 14. CDR3 length: 16 residues. CDR1 SGHAT and CDR2 FQNNGV come from the germline V gene. The CDR3 is CASSPKRLPGGYEQYF. Here the CDR3 DNA reads TGTGCCAGCAGCCCAAAACGGCTCCCGGGGGGATACGAGCAGTACTTC. The entire variable domain, with the rest obtained from reference TRBV11-2 and TRBJ2-7, is as follows: EAGVAQSPRYKIIEKRQSVAFWCNPISGHATLYWYQQILGQGPKLLIQFQNNGVVDDSQLPKDRFSAERLKGVDSTLKIQPAKLEDSAVYLCASSPKRLPGGYEQYFGPGTRLTVT.

This clonotype was detected many times. The chain links TRBV4-2 to TRBJ2-5; D could derive from TRBD1 or TRBD2 (5 bases each). Germline V CDR1 and CDR2: LGHNA, YNFKEQ. This CDR3 region has 15 residues. V was trimmed by 2 bases and J by 5 bases, leaving 15 bases between them. The CDR3 DNA is TGTGCCAGCAGCCAAAGAGTCCGGGGCCCTGAGACCCAGTACTTC. The encoded protein is CASSQRVRGPETQYF.

A note on this clonotype: This likely comes from a read error, as the CDR3 has no conserved phenylalanine or tryptophan at its end. The rearrangement uses TRBV5-1 and TRBJ1-1; D may be TRBD1 (5 bases). Germline V gives CDR1 SGHRS, CDR2 YFSETQ. The CDR3 is made up of 14 amino acids. Deletions cut 4 bases from V and 4 bases from J, with 14 bases between. The CDR3 DNA reads TGCGCCAGCAGCCGTGGGGATACAGGCACTGAAGCTTTCTCT. Translated: CASSRGDTGTEAFS.

This clonotype was detected many times. The chain employs TRBV24-1 and TRBJ1-5, with a weak D call TRBD1 (5 bases). This CDR3 is 14 amino acids long. Trimming removed 5 bases from V and 3 bases from J, with 10 bases in between. Germline V gene data show CDR1 as KGHDR and CDR2 as SFDVKD. In nucleotides, the CDR3 is TGTGCCACCAGTGTCGGACAAGACAATCAGCCCCAGCATTTT. Its protein product is CATSVGQDNQPQHF.

Concerning this clonotype: This may arise from a read error, as a much more abundant clone is one base away. The chain carries TRBV13 and TRBJ2-7; no firm D call. The V gene's germline CDR1 is PRHDT and CDR2 FYEKMQ (reference sequence). The CDR3 has 12 amino acids. This CDR3 is CASGWVSCEQYF. DNA for the CDR3: TGTGCCAGCGGTTGGGTCTCCTGCGAGCAGTACTTC.

In this sample, this clonotype turned up many times. The chain employs TRBV7-9 and TRBJ2-5; D not resolved. Germline values: CDR1 SEHNR, CDR2 FQNEAQ (reference sequence). The CDR3 consists of 14 residues. Deletions cut 0 bases from V and 5 bases from J, with 10 bases between. CDR3: CASSLAPKTETQYF. In DNA form, the CDR3 reads TGTGCCAGCAGCTTAGCGCCGAAAACGGAGACCCAGTACTTC.

This clonotype occurred many times. V and J are TRBV7-9 and TRBJ1-1; D unresolved. Trimming took off 2 bases at V and 8 bases at J, with 9 bases between the two ends. CDR1 is SEHNR, CDR2 FQNEAQ, per germline (reference sequence). The CDR3 is 12 residues long. The CDR3 spells CASSLIDQEAFF. The CDR3 DNA follows: TGTGCCAGCAGCTTAATTGACCAAGAAGCTTTCTTT.

This clonotype came up many times. The J gene is TRBJ1-1, the V gene TRBV25-1, with a possible D match to TRBD1 (6 bases). Germline-derived CDR1 and CDR2 are MGHDK and SYGVNS. The CDR3 contains 15 residues. The V gene lost 5 bases and the J gene lost 0 bases, with 13 bases spanning the gap. CDR3 bases: TGTGCCAGCAGTCCTCGGACAGACATGAACACTGAAGCTTTCTTT. It is translated as CASSPRTDMNTEAFF.

The genes are TRBV2 and TRBJ1-2, with 10 bases identical to TRBD1. The V gene's germline CDR1 is SNHLY and CDR2 FYNNEI. J gave up 2 bases and V 1 base, and 1 base lay outside the gene matches. The CDR3 covers 15 residues. In DNA form, the CDR3 reads TGTGCCAGCAGTGAAGGGACAGGGGGAAACTATGGCTACACCTTC. It yields the protein CASSEGTGGNYGYTF. Complete variable domain (other parts from reference TRBV2 and TRBJ1-2): EPEVTQTPSHQVTQMGQEVILRCVPISNHLYFYWYRQILGQKVEFLVSFYNNEISEKSEIFDDQFSVERPDGSNFTLKIRSTKLEDSAMYFCASSEGTGGNYGYTFGSGTRLTVV.

The chain employs TRBV27 and TRBJ1-2; TRBD1 is a possible D gene (5 bases). The CDR3 spans 14 residues. Per the germline V gene, CDR1 is MNHEY and CDR2 is SMNVEV (reference sequence). V lost 5 bases to trimming and J lost 3 bases, with 13 bases between them. In DNA form, the CDR3 reads TGTGCCAGCAGTGTGGGACCGTCCTACTATGGCTACACCTTC. Amino acids: CASSVGPSYYGYTF.

V usage is TRBV10-3 and J usage is TRBJ2-7, with D perhaps TRBD1 (5 bases). The CDR3 runs 14 residues. The V end was cut by 10 bases, the J end by 3 bases, with 19 bases between. Per germline, CDR1 ENHRY and CDR2 SYGVKD. The CDR3 here is CANTYRNSYYEQYF. DNA of the CDR3: TGTGCCAACACCTACAGGAACTCTTACTACGAGCAGTACTTC.